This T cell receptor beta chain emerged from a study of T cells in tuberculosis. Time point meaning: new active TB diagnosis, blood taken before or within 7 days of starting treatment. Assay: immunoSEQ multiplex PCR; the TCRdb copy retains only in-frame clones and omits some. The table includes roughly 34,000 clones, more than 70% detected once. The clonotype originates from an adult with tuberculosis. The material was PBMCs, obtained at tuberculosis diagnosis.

CDR3 DNA: TGTGCCAGCAGCCCACCGCCCAGGAACACCGGGGAGCTGTTTTTT. Translated: CASSPPPRNTGELFF. The chain recombines TRBV28 with TRBJ2-2; the D is unclear. The V end was cut by 6 bases, the J end by 1 base, with 12 bases between. CDR1 MDHEN and CDR2 SYDVKM come from the germline V gene. The CDR3 extends over 15 amino acids.